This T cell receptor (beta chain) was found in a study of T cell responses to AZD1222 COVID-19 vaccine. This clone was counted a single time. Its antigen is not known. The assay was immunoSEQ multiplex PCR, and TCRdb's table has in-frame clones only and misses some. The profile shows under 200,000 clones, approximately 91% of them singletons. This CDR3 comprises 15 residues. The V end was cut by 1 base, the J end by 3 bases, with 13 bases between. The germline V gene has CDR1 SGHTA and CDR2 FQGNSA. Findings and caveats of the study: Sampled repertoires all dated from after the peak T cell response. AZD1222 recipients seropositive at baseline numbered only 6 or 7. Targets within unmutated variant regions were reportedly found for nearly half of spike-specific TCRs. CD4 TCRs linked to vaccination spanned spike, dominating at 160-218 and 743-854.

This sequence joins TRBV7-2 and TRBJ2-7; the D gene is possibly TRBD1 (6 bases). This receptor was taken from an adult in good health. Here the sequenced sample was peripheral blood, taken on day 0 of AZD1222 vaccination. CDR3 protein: CASSLGVRGYYEQYF. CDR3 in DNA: TGTGCCAGCAGCTTAGGCGTCAGGGGTTACTACGAGCAGTACTTC.